This T cell receptor beta chain was sequenced during a study of T cells after yellow fever vaccination. The germline gives CDR1 SQVTM, CDR2 ANQGSEA. The CDR3 consists of 13 residues. The ends were cut back, 4 bases at V and 6 bases at J, with 14 bases in the middle. Many counts were recorded for this clonotype. MiXCR was run by TCRdb on the 5' RACE reads, yielding one entry per CDR3 protein. Of a few hundred thousand distinct CDR3 sequences listed, around 4.5% were seen once; the top ten hold around 19%. The chain joins TRBV29-1 to TRBJ2-3; D call uncertain. This receptor was taken from a man younger than 35 who received the YFV17D yellow fever vaccine. Sequencing was performed on PBMCs, taken 15 days after the yellow fever booster vaccination. CDR3 residues: CSVARRVGDTQYF. DNA for the CDR3: TGCAGCGTTGCGCGAAGGGTCGGGGATACGCAGTATTTT.